Listed below are T cell receptor beta chains from one sample, sequenced in a study of T cell responses to AZD1222 COVID-19 vaccine. Assay used: immunoSEQ multiplex PCR; TCRdb lists only in-frame clones, some missing. The sample yields about 110,000 clones, approximately 88% seen once. The material was peripheral blood, obtained on day 0 of MenACWY control vaccination. Receptor source: an adult in good health. Both conserved end residues are part of each CDR3.

CDR3 protein: CASSYSRGPGANVLTF; V gene: TRBV6-2/TRBV6-3; CDR3 length: 16
CDR3 protein: CASSSSGSFLNEQFF; V gene: TRBV6-5; CDR3 length: 15
CDR3 protein: CASSSRGPWDGYTF; V gene: TRBV9; CDR3 length: 14
CDR3 protein: CARSLGQEGALSGNTIYF; V gene: TRBV5-3; CDR3 length: 18
CDR3 protein: CASSLVLAAGETQYF; V gene: TRBV7-9; CDR3 length: 15
CDR3 protein: CATSDPGQGGGYTF; V gene: TRBV24-1; CDR3 length: 14
CDR3 protein: CASSLSQQTANYGYTF; V gene: TRBV7-6; CDR3 length: 16
CDR3 protein: CASSFAGGAWGYTF; V gene: TRBV7-9; CDR3 length: 14
CDR3 protein: CASSSGLNSPLHF; V gene: TRBV5-8; CDR3 length: 13
CDR3 protein: CASSEIKDRVTQYF; V gene: TRBV10-2; CDR3 length: 14
CDR3 protein: CASSPFSGGDYGYTF; V gene: TRBV2; CDR3 length: 15
CDR3 protein: CASSVGDRGPREAFF; V gene: TRBV9; CDR3 length: 15
CDR3 protein: CASSTLPGRGSFRTGELFF; V gene: TRBV19; CDR3 length: 19
CDR3 protein: CASRNSGTGASGANVLTF; V gene: TRBV9; CDR3 length: 18
CDR3 protein: CAWSEAGTGVFGNQPQHF; V gene: TRBV30; CDR3 length: 18
CDR3 protein: CASSASWEYSNQPQHF; V gene: TRBV25-1; CDR3 length: 16
CDR3 protein: CASSLGSGTVETQYF; V gene: TRBV16; CDR3 length: 15
CDR3 protein: CASRDGPSLNTEAFF; V gene: TRBV5-1; CDR3 length: 15
CDR3 protein: CASGDRAFF; V gene: TRBV19; CDR3 length: 9
CDR3 protein: CASSHLPRNTEAFF; V gene: TRBV2; CDR3 length: 14
CDR3 protein: CASSSPGGYGYTF; V gene: TRBV11-1; CDR3 length: 13
CDR3 protein: CATSEVVSGTEQFF; V gene: TRBV24-1; CDR3 length: 14
CDR3 protein: CASSHQPGTSYGYTF; V gene: TRBV28; CDR3 length: 15
CDR3 protein: CASSVGPSGRQGNDEQYF; V gene: TRBV9; CDR3 length: 18
CDR3 protein: CASSEDNTGELFF; V gene: TRBV2; CDR3 length: 13
CDR3 protein: CASSYQSAAYTEAFF; V gene: TRBV6-5; CDR3 length: 15
CDR3 protein: CASSQDMGQSHNSPLHF; V gene: TRBV4-2; CDR3 length: 17
CDR3 protein: CASSRRGPGGYSNQPQHF; V gene: TRBV19; CDR3 length: 18
CDR3 protein: CASTRGGGADTEAFF; V gene: TRBV28; CDR3 length: 15
CDR3 protein: CASSTFGAGDGETQYF; V gene: TRBV5-6; CDR3 length: 16
CDR3 protein: CASSSRDRGGYTF; V gene: TRBV7-2; CDR3 length: 13
CDR3 protein: CASSAQGAIGEKLFF; V gene: TRBV7-8; CDR3 length: 15
CDR3 protein: CASSLQGQGLRAF; V gene: TRBV5-4; CDR3 length: 13
CDR3 protein: CASSLVQARWSNQPQHF; V gene: TRBV7-2; CDR3 length: 17
CDR3 protein: CASSQGQSTDTQYF; V gene: TRBV5-1; CDR3 length: 14
CDR3 protein: CASSSGHRQNYGYTF; V gene: TRBV28; CDR3 length: 15
CDR3 protein: CASSQGVWGHTF; V gene: TRBV14; CDR3 length: 12
CDR3 protein: CASSPPSIGTEAFF; V gene: TRBV28; CDR3 length: 14
CDR3 protein: CASSSWGEETQYF; V gene: TRBV12-3/TRBV12-4; CDR3 length: 13
CDR3 protein: CASSQVTFRGSGASHEQFF; V gene: TRBV4-3; CDR3 length: 19